This T cell receptor (beta chain) was obtained from a study of post-analysis software for immune sequencing data. Study-level points and caveats: Among several TRBV segments more frequent in patients than controls were TRBV5-6, TRBV5-1 and TRBV20-1. Under the F measure, samples that were prepared in one batch clustered strongly together.

Comment on this clonotype: Antigen: not known.

Carried by the TCR beta cDNA libraries were unique molecular identifiers. From the PCR reads, TCRdb called clonotypes with MiXCR, one entry per CDR3 protein. The sample yields roughly 800,000 distinct CDR3 sequences, 25% to 30% seen once. Trimming took 5 bases from V and 2 from J; bases not matched to a gene: 18. The CDR3 spans 19 residues. Germline assignment: CDR1 SGHRS and CDR2 YFSETQ. The chain couples TRBV5-1 to TRBJ2-3; TRBD2 agrees at 9 bases. This TCR was recovered from a girl aged 5-17 years with multiple sclerosis. Sequenced input: blood. The CDR3 region has the DNA TGCGCCAGCAGACCTAGCGGGGTTCTCCATCTCGAGTCCACAGATACGCAGTATTTT. It translates to CASRPSGVLHLESTDTQYF.